These 5 T cell receptor beta chains were all obtained from the same sample, sequenced in a study of regulatory T cells in long-lasting Graves disease. The time point here: newly diagnosed GD, antithyroid drugs for less than 3 months. Following extraction of RNA from PBMCs, that RNA was used to make the TCR library. Assembly of TCR beta libraries relied on iRepertoire HTBI primers together with Arm-PCR of CDR3 regions. TCRdb reprocessed the multiplex PCR reads via MiXCR and lists one record per CDR3 protein. The sample carries some 240,000 distinct CDR3 sequences, approximately 18% recorded once. These data also featured in a second study, about T cells in Graves' hyperthyroidism and ophthalmopathy.

The sequenced sample was peripheral blood mononuclear cells (PBMCs), obtained at new diagnosis, from a patient treated with antithyroid drugs. These TCRs come from a woman in her twenties or thirties with Graves disease.

The sample holds a few counts of this clonotype. This chain links TRBV19 with TRBJ2-1; 9 bases are shared with TRBD1. The junction had 1 base not matched to a gene; V was cut back by 6 bases and J by 4 bases. This CDR3 is built from 13 residues. CDR1 and CDR2 (germline): LNHDA, SQIVND (reference sequence). The CDR3 sequence is CASSGTGYNEQFF. CDR3 bases: TGTGCCAGTAGCGGGACAGGGTACAATGAGCAGTTCTTC. The full variable domain, rest sourced from reference TRBV19 and TRBJ2-1, is DGGITQSPKYLFRKEGQNVTLSCEQNLNHDAMYWYRQDPGQGLRLIYYSQIVNDFQKGDIAEGYSVSREKKESFPLTVTSAQKNPTAFYLCASSGTGYNEQFFGPGTRLTVL.

This clonotype was seen many times. The chain carries TRBV6-9 and TRBJ2-7; tentatively, D is TRBD1 or TRBD2 (6 bases each). The CDR3 runs 15 residues. Trimming stripped 3 bases from V and 5 bases from J, with 17 bases between. Germline lookup yields CDR1 MNHGY and CDR2 SVAAGI. In DNA, the CDR3 is TGTGCCAGCAGTTACGGCGGGACGGGACAAGACGAGCAGTACTTC. Translation: CASSYGGTGQDEQYF.

The table lists this clonotype with many counts. The V call is TRBV15, the J call TRBJ1-2; D may be TRBD1 (5 bases). V was cut by 3 bases and J by 1 base, with 9 bases left in between. Germline V gene sequence: CDR1 LNHNV, CDR2 YYDKDF (reference sequence). The CDR3 contains 14 residues. This chain's CDR3 is CATSREQGNYGYTF. The CDR3 DNA follows: TGTGCCACCAGCAGGGAGCAGGGTAACTATGGCTACACCTTC. Together with reference TRBV15 and TRBJ1-2, the CDR3 gives the full variable domain: DAMVIQNPRYQVTQFGKPVTLSCSQTLNHNVMYWYQQKSSQAPKLLFHYYDKDFNNEADTPDNFQSRRPNTSFCFLDIRSPGLGDTAMYLCATSREQGNYGYTFGSGTRLTVV.

This clonotype was recorded many times. The J gene is TRBJ1-6, the V gene TRBV28, with a tentative D call TRBD1 (5 bases). Trimming removed 5 bases from V and 10 bases from J, with 12 bases in between. This CDR3 contains 13 residues. CDR1 is MDHEN, CDR2 SYDVKM, per germline. The CDR3 nucleotides read TGTGCCAGCAGTCGACTCAGGGACTCACCCCTCCACTTT. Translation gives CASSRLRDSPLHF.

This clonotype was counted at least ten times. This chain joins TRBV7-9 and TRBJ1-1; 9 bases align to TRBD1. This CDR3 has 15 residues. Germline V gene lookup returns CDR1 SEHNR and CDR2 FQNEAQ (reference sequence). J gave up 4 bases and V 5 bases, and 8 bases lay outside the gene matches. In nucleotides, the CDR3 is TGTGCCAGCAGCAGAGGGGACAGGGTGGCCACTGAAGCTTTCTTT. Amino acid sequence: CASSRGDRVATEAFF. The full variable domain, completed using reference TRBV7-9 and TRBJ1-1, is DTGVSQNPRHKITKRGQNVTFRCDPISEHNRLYWYRQTLGQGPEFLTYFQNEAQLEKSRLLSDRFSAERPKGSFSTLEIQRTEQGDSAMYLCASSRGDRVATEAFFGQGTRLTVV.